This T cell receptor (beta chain) derives from a study of blood T cell repertoires in COVID-19. Study-wide background: Samples came from the United States, Italy and Spain, spanning acute and convalescent COVID-19.

The protocol was immunoSEQ multiplex PCR, while the TCRdb copy is restricted to in-frame clones and leaves out a portion. Among some 190,000 clones listed, approximately 80% were seen once. The table lists this clone with a count of one. Germline CDR1 LNHNV, CDR2 YYDKDF (reference sequence). The CDR3 has 16 amino acids. V shed 3 bases and J shed 5 bases, with 16 bases lying between them. V is TRBV15 and J is TRBJ1-4, with D possibly being TRBD1 (5 bases). This TCR came from a human donor in a cohort sampled during active COVID-19. The sample was peripheral blood. Written as DNA, the CDR3 is TGTGCCACCAGCAGGAGGGGTGGGGGGATCAATGAAAAACTGTTTTTT. It is translated as CATSRRGGGINEKLFF.